These 3 T cell receptor beta chains share one sample of origin, sequenced in a study of T cells in localized non-small cell lung cancer. Produced via immunoSEQ multiplex PCR; TCRdb's table is partial and in-frame only. The repertoire holds tens of thousands of clones, with around 88% as singletons. The sequences come from peripheral blood mononuclear cells, collected before any cancer treatment. These receptors were collected from a woman aged 35-75 years with stage III lung adenocarcinoma.

In its sample, this clone was seen once. V is TRBV23-1 and J is TRBJ2-5; D is uncertain. TRBV23-1 carries the ORF label, with uncertain function. This CDR3 comprises 13 residues. The V end was cut by 3 bases, the J end by 6 bases, with 11 bases between. The CDR3: CASSHGRVKTQYF. The CDR3, as DNA: TGCGCCAGCAGTCATGGTAGGGTGAAGACCCAGTACTTC.

The chain couples TRBV5-4 to TRBJ2-5; a weak D match, TRBD1 (6 bases). Trimming removed 4 bases at V and 3 bases at J, with 10 bases between. Germline V CDR1 and CDR2: SGHNT, YYREEE (reference sequence). The CDR3 covers 13 residues. CDR3 nucleotides: TGTGCCAGCAGCCTAGACAGGAAAGAGACCCAGTACTTC. Encoded protein: CASSLDRKETQYF.

The table lists this clone with a count of one. V usage is TRBV9 and J usage is TRBJ2-3; D is possibly TRBD1 or TRBD2 (5 bases each). This CDR3 region has 16 residues. Germline CDR1 reads SGDLS; CDR2 reads YYNGEE. V lost 0 bases and J 4 bases, leaving 15 bases between the germline ends. This CDR3 is CASSVVQGVVADTQYF. In nucleotides, the CDR3 is TGTGCCAGCAGCGTAGTTCAGGGAGTAGTGGCAGATACGCAGTATTTT.